This T cell receptor (beta chain) was recovered during a study of beta chain features in type 1 diabetes. Stem cell-like memory, regulatory, central memory and naive CD4+ cells were sorted via CD45RO/CCR7/CD25/CD127/CD95/CD27. Sorted cells reached over 95% purity in every population. General observations from the study: Naive, central memory and Treg TCRB repertoires seemed to resemble each other more closely in patients than they did in healthy donors. Whether HLA type affects TCRB rearrangement stayed undetermined in the present work.

As every portion of the isolated RNA was reverse transcribed, the sequencing read expressed TCRB transcripts. Assay: immunoSEQ multiplex PCR; the TCRdb copy retains only in-frame clones and omits some. The sample holds tens of thousands of clones, 25% to 35% seen once. In regard to this clone: Its antigen is unknown.

Germline CDR1 is SGHNT and CDR2 is YYREEE (reference sequence). The CDR3 is made up of 19 amino acids. Losses at the gene ends were 5 bases for V and 0 bases for J; bases not matched to a gene: 11. Material: stem cell memory CD4+ T cells from blood. The sequence came from a woman under 30 in good health. The J gene is TRBJ2-5, the V gene TRBV5-4, with 15 bases matching TRBD2. CDR3 in amino acids: CASRDGGLAGGPYQETQYF. In nucleotides, the CDR3 is TGTGCCAGCAGGGATGGGGGACTAGCGGGGGGTCCGTACCAAGAGACCCAGTACTTC.